This T cell receptor beta chain emerged from a study of cytomegalovirus exposure and HLA in healthy donors. Study findings and constraints: In a later analysis, TCR association rates varied by HLA locus: DRB1 most, HLA-C fewest. The study assumed roughly uniform donor sequencing depth for presence/absence analyses. In vitro work confirmed that a few CMV-associated chains recognize CMV antigens.

On this clone: Its specificity is not known.

The CDR3 runs 12 residues. Trimming stripped 4 bases from V and 0 bases from J, with 6 bases between. From germline, CDR1 is SQVTM and CDR2 ANQGSEA. A multiplex PCR was run with 60 Vbeta primers and 13 Jbeta primers. The protocol was immunoSEQ multiplex PCR, while the TCRdb copy is restricted to in-frame clones and leaves out a portion. In the table there are around 99,000 clones, about 80% of which are singletons. The sample comprised PBMCs. This TCR was recovered from a man aged 30 to 45 in good health and CMV-seropositive. The J gene is TRBJ1-2, the V gene TRBV29-1; D unclear. CDR3 region: CSVGSSNYGYTF. The CDR3, as DNA: TGCAGCGTTGGTTCGTCTAACTATGGCTACACCTTC.